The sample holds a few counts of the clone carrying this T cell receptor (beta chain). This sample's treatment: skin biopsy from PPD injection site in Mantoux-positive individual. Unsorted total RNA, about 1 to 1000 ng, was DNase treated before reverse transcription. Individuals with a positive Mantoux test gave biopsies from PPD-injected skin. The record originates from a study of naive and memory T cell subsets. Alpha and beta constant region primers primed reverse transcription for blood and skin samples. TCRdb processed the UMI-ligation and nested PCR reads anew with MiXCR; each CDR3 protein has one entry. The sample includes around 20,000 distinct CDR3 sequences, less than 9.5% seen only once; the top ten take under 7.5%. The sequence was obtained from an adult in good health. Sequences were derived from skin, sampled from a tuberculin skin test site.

The CDR3 DNA follows: TGTGCCAGCAGCTTAGAACGGCCCTCTGGGGACAATGAGCAGTTCTTC. Translated, it gives CASSLERPSGDNEQFF. V and J are TRBV13 and TRBJ2-1; the D is unclear. CDR1 and CDR2 (germline): PRHDT, FYEKMQ (reference sequence). The ends were cut back, 1 base at V and 5 bases at J, with 15 bases in the middle. The CDR3 contains 16 residues.